This T cell receptor beta chain derives from a study of blood T cell repertoires in COVID-19. Across the whole study: Nucleic acid was either cDNA or gDNA, and it came from T cells, B-cell-depleted T cells, or PBMCs.

The CDR3 contains 15 residues. Looked up from germline, CDR1 is SGHAT and CDR2 is FQNNGV. V was shortened by 1 base and J by 6 bases, with 14 bases between the two germline ends. This clone is a singleton in its sample. Only in-frame clones appear in the TCRdb table, and some are missing; sequencing was by immunoSEQ multiplex PCR. The profile shows some 500,000 clones, 88% of them singletons. The sample consisted of PBMCs or T cells enriched from blood (not recorded which). The chain employs TRBV11-2 and TRBJ2-3; no definite D call. The clonotype comes from a middle-aged woman who had recovered from COVID-19. CDR3 region: CASSLGVGAPDTQYF. The CDR3 DNA reads TGTGCCAGCAGCTTAGGGGTGGGCGCCCCGGATACGCAGTATTTT.